This T cell receptor beta chain was profiled in a study of blood T cell repertoires in COVID-19. The overall study: Samples came from the United States, Italy and Spain, spanning acute and convalescent COVID-19.

Germline trimming cut 0 bases from V and 0 bases from J; bases unmatched to any gene: 3. CDR1 MNHEY and CDR2 SVGAGI come from the germline V gene. The CDR3 spans 16 residues. In terms of age and location, participants ranged from roughly 18 to 100 years and lived in about two dozen US areas. Self-reported history from a screening survey and questionnaire set each donor's cohort. Only one count was recorded for this clone. Repertoires were generated with immunoSEQ multiplex PCR, while TCRdb's copy carries only in-frame clones and drops some. In the table there are roughly 200,000 clones, 75% to 90% of which are singletons.

The sequenced material came from PBMCs or T cells enriched from blood (not recorded which). This clonotype was sampled from a man aged 35-49 years who had recovered from COVID-19. This sequence joins TRBV6-5 and TRBJ2-5, with TRBD1 matching over 8 bases. CDR3 sequence: CASSYSDRVDQETQYF. CDR3 bases: TGTGCCAGCAGTTACTCGGACAGGGTGGACCAAGAGACCCAGTACTTC.